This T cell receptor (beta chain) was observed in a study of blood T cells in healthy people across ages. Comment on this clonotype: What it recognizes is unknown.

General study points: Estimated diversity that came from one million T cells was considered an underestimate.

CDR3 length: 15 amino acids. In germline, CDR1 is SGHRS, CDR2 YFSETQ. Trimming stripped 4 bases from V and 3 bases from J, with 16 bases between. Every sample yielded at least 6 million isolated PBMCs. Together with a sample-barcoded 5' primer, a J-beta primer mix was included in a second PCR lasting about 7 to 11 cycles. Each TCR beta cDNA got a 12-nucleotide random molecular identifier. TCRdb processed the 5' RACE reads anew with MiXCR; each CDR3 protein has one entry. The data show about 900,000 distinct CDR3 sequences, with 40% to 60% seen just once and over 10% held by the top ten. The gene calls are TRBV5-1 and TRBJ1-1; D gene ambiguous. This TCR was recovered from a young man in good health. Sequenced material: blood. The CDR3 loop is CASSTGSGRDTEAFF. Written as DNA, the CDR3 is TGCGCCAGCAGCACCGGATCGGGTAGGGACACTGAAGCTTTCTTT.